These 11 T cell receptor beta chains came from one sample sequenced in a study of blood T cell repertoires in COVID-19. Clones were read by immunoSEQ multiplex PCR, and TCRdb kept only the in-frame ones, dropping some. The sample carries around 250,000 clones, around 81% recorded once. Sequencing was done on a sample of peripheral blood. These TCRs come from a man aged 30 to 39 who had recovered from COVID-19.

This sequence joins TRBV19 and TRBJ2-5, with D tentatively TRBD1 (6 bases). This CDR3 contains 13 residues. CDR1 and CDR2 from the germline V gene are LNHDA and SQIVND (reference sequence). The chain's CDR3 is CAKKDRTQETQYF. CDR3 sequence (DNA): TGTGCAAAGAAAGACAGGACTCAAGAGACCCAGTACTTC. Complete variable domain (other parts from reference TRBV19 and TRBJ2-5): DGGITQSPKYLFRKEGQNVTLSCEQNLNHDAMYWYRQDPGQGLRLIYYSQIVNDFQKGDIAEGYSVSREKKESFPLTVTSAQKNPTAFYLCAKKDRTQETQYFGPGTRLLVL.

This chain links TRBV18 with TRBJ2-2; 9 bases align to TRBD1. CDR1 and CDR2 (germline): KGHSH, LQKENI. This CDR3 is built from 16 residues. With 3 bases clipped from V and 1 base from J, the junction kept 3 bases outside the gene matches. The CDR3 DNA is TGTGCCAGCTCACCCCCGACAGGGGGGAACACCGGGGAGCTGTTTTTT. Translation gives CASSPPTGGNTGELFF.

J is TRBJ2-5 and V is TRBV5-1; 7 positions match TRBD1. The junction had 12 bases not matched to a gene; V was cut back by 7 bases and J by 3 bases. Germline V lookup: CDR1 SGHRS, CDR2 YFSETQ. The CDR3 sequence is 15 residues long. The CDR3 nucleotides are TGCGCCAGCGGACAACAGGGGACCTATGAAGAGACCCAGTACTTC. The encoded protein is CASGQQGTYEETQYF.

This clone was detected a few times. Other DNA variants within this sample encode the same CDR3. The V gene is TRBV6-5, the J gene TRBJ1-1; D gene ambiguous. The CDR3 spans 13 residues. CDR1 is MNHEY, CDR2 SVGAGI, per germline. Trimming cost V 6 bases and J 2 bases, with 10 bases left between them. CDR3 loop: CASSLQLNTEAFF. For the CDR3, the DNA is TGTGCCAGCAGCTTACAGCTAAACACTGAAGCTTTCTTT.

The chain is built from TRBV19 and TRBJ2-6; weak D call: TRBD2 (5 bases). The CDR3 totals 14 residues. CDR1 is LNHDA, CDR2 SQIVND, per germline (reference sequence). Trimming left V 8 bases short and J 1 base short, with 9 bases between. DNA for the CDR3: TGTGCCAGTTCCTGGAGGTCTGGGGCCAACGTCCTGACTTTC. This translates into CASSWRSGANVLTF.

The chain's CDR3 is CASSLQGGTSVNEQFF. CDR3 coding DNA: TGTGCCAGCAGCCTCCAGGGGGGGACTAGCGTCAATGAGCAGTTCTTC. The rearrangement joins TRBV5-6 to TRBJ2-1; TRBD2 aligns across 10 bases. This CDR3 has 16 amino acids. V dropped 4 bases and J dropped 6; count of bases not matched to a gene: 10. CDR1 and CDR2 from the germline V gene are SGHDT and YYEEEE.

The J gene is TRBJ2-1, the V gene TRBV6-6; a weak D match, TRBD1 (6 bases). CDR3 length: 14 residues. Trimming pared 5 bases from V and 3 bases from J, leaving 11 bases between. CDR1 is MNHNY and CDR2 is SVGAGI in the germline V gene (reference sequence). The CDR3: CASSPGDNYNEQFF. The CDR3 bases are TGTGCCAGCAGTCCAGGGGACAACTACAATGAGCAGTTCTTC.

V and J are TRBV3-1 (or the pseudogene TRBV3-2) and TRBJ2-5, with D tentatively TRBD1 (6 bases). The CDR3 runs 14 residues. CDR1 is LGHDT and CDR2 is YNNKEL in the germline V gene (reference sequence). Trimming removed 0 bases at V and 4 bases at J, with 9 bases between. The CDR3 DNA is TGTGCCAGCAGCCAAGATGGGACAACAGAGACCCAGTACTTC. This translates into CASSQDGTTETQYF.

The chain couples TRBV7-8 to TRBJ2-1; D uncertain. CDR3 length equals 15 residues. Per germline, CDR1 SGHVS and CDR2 FQNEAQ. With 2 bases removed from V and 12 bases from J, the gap between germline ends came to 20 bases. CDR3 nucleotides: TGTGCCAGCAGCTTAAATGAGTTGCGCGTATCAGGGCAGTTCTTC. It encodes CASSLNELRVSGQFF.

The chain joins TRBV3-1 (or the pseudogene TRBV3-2) to TRBJ1-1, with D perhaps TRBD1 (6 bases). The CDR3 runs 15 residues. Between the trimmed V and J ends, which lost 4 bases and 3 bases, there was a span of 15 bases. Per germline, CDR1 LGHDT and CDR2 YNNKEL (reference sequence). CDR3 DNA: TGTGCCAGCAGCCCCACAGGGATTAGGGACACTGAAGCTTTCTTT. This translates into CASSPTGIRDTEAFF.

V and J are TRBV28 and TRBJ1-2, with TRBD1 matching 8 bases. CDR1 is MDHEN, CDR2 SYDVKM, per germline. V shed 6 bases and J 8 bases; nucleotides not matched to a gene: 8. CDR3 size: 13 residues. This CDR3 reads CASRYGQGAGYTF. CDR3 DNA: TGTGCCAGCAGATACGGACAGGGCGCGGGCTACACCTTC.